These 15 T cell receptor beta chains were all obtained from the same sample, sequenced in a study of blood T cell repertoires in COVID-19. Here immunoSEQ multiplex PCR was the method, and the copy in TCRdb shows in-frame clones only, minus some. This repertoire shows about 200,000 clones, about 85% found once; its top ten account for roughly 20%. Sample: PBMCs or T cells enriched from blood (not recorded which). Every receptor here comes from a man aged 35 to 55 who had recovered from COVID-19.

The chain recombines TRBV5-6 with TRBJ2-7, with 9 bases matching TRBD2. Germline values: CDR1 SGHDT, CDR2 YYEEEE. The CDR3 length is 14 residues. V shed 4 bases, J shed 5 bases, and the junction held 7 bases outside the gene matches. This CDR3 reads CASSPGTSFDEQYF. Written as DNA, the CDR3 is TGTGCCAGCAGCCCCGGGACTAGCTTCGACGAGCAGTACTTC. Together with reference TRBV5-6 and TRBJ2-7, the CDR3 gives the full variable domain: DAGVTQSPTHLIKTRGQQVTLRCSPKSGHDTVSWYQQALGQGPQFIFQYYEEEERQRGNFPDRFSGHQFPNYSSELNVNALLLGDSALYLCASSPGTSFDEQYFGPGTRLTVT.

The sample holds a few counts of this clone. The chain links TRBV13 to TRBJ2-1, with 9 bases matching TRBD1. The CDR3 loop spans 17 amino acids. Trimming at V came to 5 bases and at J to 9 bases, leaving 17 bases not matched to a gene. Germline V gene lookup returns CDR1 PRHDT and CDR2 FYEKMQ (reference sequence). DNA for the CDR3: TGTGCCAGCAGCCTCCCCGGTCCGGGACAGGGTATGGGTGAGCAGTTCTTC. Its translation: CASSLPGPGQGMGEQFF.

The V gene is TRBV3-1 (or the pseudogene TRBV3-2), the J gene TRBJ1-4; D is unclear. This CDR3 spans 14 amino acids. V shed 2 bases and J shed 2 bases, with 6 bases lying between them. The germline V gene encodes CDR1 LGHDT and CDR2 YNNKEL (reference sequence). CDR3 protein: CASSQRGTNEKLFF. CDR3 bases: TGTGCCAGCAGCCAACGAGGTACTAATGAAAAACTGTTTTTT.

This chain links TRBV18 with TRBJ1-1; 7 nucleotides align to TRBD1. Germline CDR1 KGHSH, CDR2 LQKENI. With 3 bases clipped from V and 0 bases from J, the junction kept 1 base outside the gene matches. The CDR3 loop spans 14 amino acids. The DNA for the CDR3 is TGTGCCAGCTCACCCGGACAGGTGAACACTGAAGCTTTCTTT. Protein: CASSPGQVNTEAFF.

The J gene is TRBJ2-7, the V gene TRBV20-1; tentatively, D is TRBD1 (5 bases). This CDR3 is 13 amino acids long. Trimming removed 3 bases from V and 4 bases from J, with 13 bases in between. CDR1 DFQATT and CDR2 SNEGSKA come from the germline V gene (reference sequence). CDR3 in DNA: TGCAGTGCTAGTTCAGGGTCTCTTTACGAGCAGTACTTC. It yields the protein CSASSGSLYEQYF.

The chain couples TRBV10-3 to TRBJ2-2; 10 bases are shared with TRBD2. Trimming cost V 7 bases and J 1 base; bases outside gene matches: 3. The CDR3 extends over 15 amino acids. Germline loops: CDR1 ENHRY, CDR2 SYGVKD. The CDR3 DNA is TGTGCCATCACCTCTAGCGGGAGGAACACCGGGGAGCTGTTTTTT. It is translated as CAITSSGRNTGELFF.

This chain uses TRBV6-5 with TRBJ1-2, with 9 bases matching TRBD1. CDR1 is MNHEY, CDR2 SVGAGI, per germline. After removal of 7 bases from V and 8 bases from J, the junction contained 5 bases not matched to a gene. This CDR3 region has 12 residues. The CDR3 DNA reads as TGTGCCAGCATTCGGACAGGGGACGGCTACACCTTC. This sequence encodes CASIRTGDGYTF.

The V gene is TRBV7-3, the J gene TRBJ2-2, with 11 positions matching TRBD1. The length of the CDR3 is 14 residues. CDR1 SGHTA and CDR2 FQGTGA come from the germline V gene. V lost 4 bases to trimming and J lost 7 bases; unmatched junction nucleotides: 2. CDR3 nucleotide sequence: TGTGCCAGCAGCTCCGGGACAGGGGGCGGGGAGCTGTTTTTT. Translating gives CASSSGTGGGELFF.

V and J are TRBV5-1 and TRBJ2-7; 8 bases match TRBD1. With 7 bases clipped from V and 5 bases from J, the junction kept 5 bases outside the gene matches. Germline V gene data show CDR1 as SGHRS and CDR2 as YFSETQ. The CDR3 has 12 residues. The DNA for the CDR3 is TGCGCCAGCTCGGACAGGGATCACGAGCAGTACTTC. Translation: CASSDRDHEQYF.

The CDR3 region is CASSHGTGEAFF. CDR3 DNA: TGTGCCAGCTCACACGGGACAGGAGAAGCTTTCTTT. The chain combines TRBV18 with TRBJ1-1; 8 bases align to TRBD1. The CDR3 spans 12 residues. V lost 4 bases, J lost 8 bases, and 3 bases stayed unmatched. CDR1 and CDR2 from the germline V gene are KGHSH and LQKENI.

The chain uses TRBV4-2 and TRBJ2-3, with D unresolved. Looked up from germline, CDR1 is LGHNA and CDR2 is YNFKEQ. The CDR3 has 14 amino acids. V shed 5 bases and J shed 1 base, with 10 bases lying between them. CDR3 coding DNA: TGTGCCAGCAGCATGCGAACCGGCACAGATACGCAGTATTTT. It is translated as CASSMRTGTDTQYF.

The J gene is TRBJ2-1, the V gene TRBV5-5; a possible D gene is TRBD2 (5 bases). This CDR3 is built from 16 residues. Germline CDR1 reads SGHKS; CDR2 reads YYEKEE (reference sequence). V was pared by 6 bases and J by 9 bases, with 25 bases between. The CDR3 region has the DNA TGTGCCAGCAACCCCCTTTGGGAGCCGAGAGCGGCTGAGCAGTTCTTC. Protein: CASNPLWEPRAAEQFF. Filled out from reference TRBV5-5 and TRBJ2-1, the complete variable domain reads DAGVTQSPTHLIKTRGQQVTLRCSPISGHKSVSWYQQVLGQGPQFIFQYYEKEERGRGNFPDRFSARQFPNYSSELNVNALLLGDSALYLCASNPLWEPRAAEQFFGPGTRLTVL.

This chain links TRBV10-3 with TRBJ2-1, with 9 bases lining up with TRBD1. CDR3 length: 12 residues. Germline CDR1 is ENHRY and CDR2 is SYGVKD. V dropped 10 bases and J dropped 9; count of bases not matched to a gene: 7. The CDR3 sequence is CARGQGDGEQFF. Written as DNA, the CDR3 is TGTGCCAGGGGACAGGGTGATGGTGAGCAGTTCTTC.

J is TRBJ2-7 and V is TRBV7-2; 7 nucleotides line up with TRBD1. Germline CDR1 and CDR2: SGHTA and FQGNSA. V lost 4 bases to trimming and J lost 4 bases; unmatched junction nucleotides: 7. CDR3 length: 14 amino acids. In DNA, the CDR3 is TGTGCCAGCAGCTGGGGGACAGCAGCATACGAGCAGTACTTC. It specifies CASSWGTAAYEQYF.

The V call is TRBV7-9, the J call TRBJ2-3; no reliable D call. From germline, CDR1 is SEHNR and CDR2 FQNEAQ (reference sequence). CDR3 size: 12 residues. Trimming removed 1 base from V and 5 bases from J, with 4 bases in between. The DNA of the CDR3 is TGTGCCAGCAGCTTAGGACTAGATACGCAGTATTTT. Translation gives CASSLGLDTQYF.